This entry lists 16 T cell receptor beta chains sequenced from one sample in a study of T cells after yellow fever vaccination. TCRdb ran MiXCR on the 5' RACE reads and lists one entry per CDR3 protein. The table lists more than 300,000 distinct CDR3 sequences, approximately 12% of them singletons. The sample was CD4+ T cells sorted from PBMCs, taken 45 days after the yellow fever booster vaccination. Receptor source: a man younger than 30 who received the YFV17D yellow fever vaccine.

In nucleotides, the CDR3 is TGTGCCAGCAGGGGGGGACAGGGTAGCTCTGGGGCCAACGTCCTGACTTTC. Amino acids: CASRGGQGSSGANVLTF. This rearrangement joins TRBV7-9 to TRBJ2-6, with 9 bases matching TRBD1. The CDR3 consists of 17 residues. Germline trimming cut 6 bases from V and 0 bases from J; bases unmatched to any gene: 6. From germline, CDR1 is SEHNR and CDR2 FQNEAQ (reference sequence).

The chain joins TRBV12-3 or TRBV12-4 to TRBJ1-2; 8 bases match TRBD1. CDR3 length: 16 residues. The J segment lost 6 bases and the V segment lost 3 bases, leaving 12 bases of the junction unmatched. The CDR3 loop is CASSFPSGGAMDGYTF. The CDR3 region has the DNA TGTGCCAGCAGTTTCCCCTCAGGGGGCGCTATGGATGGCTACACCTTC.

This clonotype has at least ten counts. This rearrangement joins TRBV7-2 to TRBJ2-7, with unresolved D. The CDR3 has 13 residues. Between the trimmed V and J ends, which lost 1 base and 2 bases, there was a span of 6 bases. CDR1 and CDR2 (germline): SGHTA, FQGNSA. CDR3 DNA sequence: TGTGCCAGCAGCTTAGGGCAGCCCTACGAGCAGTACTTC. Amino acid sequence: CASSLGQPYEQYF.

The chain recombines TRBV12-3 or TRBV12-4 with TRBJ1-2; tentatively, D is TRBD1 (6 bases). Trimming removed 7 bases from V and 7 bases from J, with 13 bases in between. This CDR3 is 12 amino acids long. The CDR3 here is CASTPQGAGYTF. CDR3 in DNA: TGTGCCAGCACTCCACAGGGCGCTGGCTACACCTTC.

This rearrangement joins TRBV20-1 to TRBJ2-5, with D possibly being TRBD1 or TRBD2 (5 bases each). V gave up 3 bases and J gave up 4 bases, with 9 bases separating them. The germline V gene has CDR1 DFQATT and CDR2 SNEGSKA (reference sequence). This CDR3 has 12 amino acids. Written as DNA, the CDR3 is TGCAGTGCTAGCGGGGACCGAGAGACCCAGTACTTC. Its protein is CSASGDRETQYF.

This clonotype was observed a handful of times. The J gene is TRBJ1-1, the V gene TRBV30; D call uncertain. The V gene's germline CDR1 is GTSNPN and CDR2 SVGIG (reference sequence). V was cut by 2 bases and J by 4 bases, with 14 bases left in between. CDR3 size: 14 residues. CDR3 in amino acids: CAWSKQAAGTEAFF. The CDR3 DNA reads TGTGCCTGGAGTAAGCAGGCGGCAGGCACTGAAGCTTTCTTT.

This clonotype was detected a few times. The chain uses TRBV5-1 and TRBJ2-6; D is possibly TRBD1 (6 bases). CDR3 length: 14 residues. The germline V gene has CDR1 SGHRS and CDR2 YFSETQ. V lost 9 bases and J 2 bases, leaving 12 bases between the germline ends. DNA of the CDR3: TGCGCCACCTCCAGGACAGCTGGGGCCAACGTCCTGACTTTC. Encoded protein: CATSRTAGANVLTF.

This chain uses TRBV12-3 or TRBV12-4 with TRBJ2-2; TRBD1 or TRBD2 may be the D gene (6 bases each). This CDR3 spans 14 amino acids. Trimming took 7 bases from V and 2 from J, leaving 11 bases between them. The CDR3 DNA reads TGTGCCAGCATTGAGGGGGGAAACACCGGGGAGCTGTTTTTT. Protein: CASIEGGNTGELFF.

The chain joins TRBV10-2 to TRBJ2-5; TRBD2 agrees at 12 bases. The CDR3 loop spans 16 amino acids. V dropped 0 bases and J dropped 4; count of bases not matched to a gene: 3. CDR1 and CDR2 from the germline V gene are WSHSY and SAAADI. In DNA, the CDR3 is TGCGCCAGCAGTGAGTCGAGACTAGCGGGAGTAGAGACCCAGTACTTC. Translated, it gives CASSESRLAGVETQYF.

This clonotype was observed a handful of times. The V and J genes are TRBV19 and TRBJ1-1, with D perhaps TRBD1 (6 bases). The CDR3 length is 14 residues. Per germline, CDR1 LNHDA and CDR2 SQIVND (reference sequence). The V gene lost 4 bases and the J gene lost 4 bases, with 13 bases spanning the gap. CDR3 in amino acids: CASSTHQGSTEAFF. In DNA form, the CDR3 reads TGTGCCAGTAGTACCCACCAGGGGAGCACTGAAGCTTTCTTT.

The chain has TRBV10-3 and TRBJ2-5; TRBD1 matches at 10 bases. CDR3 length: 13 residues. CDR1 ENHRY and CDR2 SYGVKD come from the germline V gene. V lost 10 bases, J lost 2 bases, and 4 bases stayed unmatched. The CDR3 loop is CATDRGLQETQYF. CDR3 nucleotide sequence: TGTGCCACCGACAGGGGGCTTCAAGAGACCCAGTACTTC.

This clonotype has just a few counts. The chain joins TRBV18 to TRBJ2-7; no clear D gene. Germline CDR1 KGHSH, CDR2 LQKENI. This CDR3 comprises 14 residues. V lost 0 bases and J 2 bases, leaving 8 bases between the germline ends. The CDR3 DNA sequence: TGTGCCAGCTCACCACCGGGAACACCCTACGAGCAGTACGTC. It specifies CASSPPGTPYEQYV.

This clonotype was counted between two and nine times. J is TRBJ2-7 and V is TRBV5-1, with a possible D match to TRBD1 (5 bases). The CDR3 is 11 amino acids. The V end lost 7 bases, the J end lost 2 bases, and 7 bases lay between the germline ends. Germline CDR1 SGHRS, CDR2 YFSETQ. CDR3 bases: TGCGCCAGCCAAGGGGCCTACGAGCAGTACTTC. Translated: CASQGAYEQYF.

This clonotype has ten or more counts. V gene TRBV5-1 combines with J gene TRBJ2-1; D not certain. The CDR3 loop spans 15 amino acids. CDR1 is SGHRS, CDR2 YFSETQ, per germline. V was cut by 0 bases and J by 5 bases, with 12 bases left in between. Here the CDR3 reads CASSLDSRRHNEQFF. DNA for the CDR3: TGCGCCAGCAGCTTGGACTCCCGAAGACACAATGAGCAGTTCTTC.

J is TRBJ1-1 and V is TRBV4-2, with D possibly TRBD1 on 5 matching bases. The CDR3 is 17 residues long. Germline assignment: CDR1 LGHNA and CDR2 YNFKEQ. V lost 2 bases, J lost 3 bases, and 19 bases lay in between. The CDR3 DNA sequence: TGTGCCAGCAGCCAATATCAAGGCGCAGGGCAATACACTGAAGCTTTCTTT. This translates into CASSQYQGAGQYTEAFF.

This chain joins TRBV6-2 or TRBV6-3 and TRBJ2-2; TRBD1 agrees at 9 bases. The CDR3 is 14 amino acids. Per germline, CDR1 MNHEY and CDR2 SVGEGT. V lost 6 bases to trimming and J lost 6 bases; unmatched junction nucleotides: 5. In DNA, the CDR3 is TGTGCCAGCAGGGGGACAGGGAAGGCCGGGGAGCTGTTTTTT. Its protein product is CASRGTGKAGELFF.